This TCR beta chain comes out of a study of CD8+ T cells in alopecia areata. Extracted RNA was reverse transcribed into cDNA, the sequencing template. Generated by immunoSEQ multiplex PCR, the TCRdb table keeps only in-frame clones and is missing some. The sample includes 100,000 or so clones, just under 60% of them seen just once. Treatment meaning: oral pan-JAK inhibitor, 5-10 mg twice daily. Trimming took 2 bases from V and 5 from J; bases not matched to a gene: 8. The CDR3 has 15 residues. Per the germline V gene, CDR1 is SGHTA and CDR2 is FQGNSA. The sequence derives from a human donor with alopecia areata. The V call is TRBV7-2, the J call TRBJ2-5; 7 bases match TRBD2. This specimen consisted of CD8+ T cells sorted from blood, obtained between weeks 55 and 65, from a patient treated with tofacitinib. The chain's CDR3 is CASSLPLATAETQYF. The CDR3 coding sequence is TGTGCCAGCAGCTTACCACTAGCGACGGCGGAGACCCAGTACTTC. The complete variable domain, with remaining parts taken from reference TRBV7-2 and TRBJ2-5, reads GAGVSQSPSNKVTEKGKDVELRCDPISGHTALYWYRQSLGQGLEFLIYFQGNSAPDKSGLPSDRFSAERTGGSVSTLTIQRTQQEDSAVYLCASSLPLATAETQYFGPGTRLLVL.